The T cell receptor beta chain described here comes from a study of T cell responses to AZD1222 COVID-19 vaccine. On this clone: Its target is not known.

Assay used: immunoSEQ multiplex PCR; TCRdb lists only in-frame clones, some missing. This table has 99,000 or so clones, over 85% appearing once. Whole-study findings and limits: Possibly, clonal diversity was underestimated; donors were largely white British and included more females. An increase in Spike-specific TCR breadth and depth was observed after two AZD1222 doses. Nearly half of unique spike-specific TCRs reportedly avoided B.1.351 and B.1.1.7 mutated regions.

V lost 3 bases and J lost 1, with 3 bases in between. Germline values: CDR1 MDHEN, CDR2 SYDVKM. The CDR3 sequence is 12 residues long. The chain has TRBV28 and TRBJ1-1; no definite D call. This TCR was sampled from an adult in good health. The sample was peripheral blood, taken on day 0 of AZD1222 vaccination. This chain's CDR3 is CASSFRNTEAFF. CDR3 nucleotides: TGTGCCAGCAGTTTCAGGAACACTGAAGCTTTCTTT. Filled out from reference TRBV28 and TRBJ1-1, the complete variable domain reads DVKVTQSSRYLVKRTGEKVFLECVQDMDHENMFWYRQDPGLGLRLIYFSYDVKMKEKGDIPEGYSVSREKKERFSLILESASTNQTSMYLCASSFRNTEAFFGQGTRLTVV.